This TCR beta chain was observed in a study of cytotoxic CD8 clonotypes in ibrutinib-treated CLL. This clone was observed a few times. Trimming pared 0 bases from V and 5 bases from J, leaving 10 bases between. The CDR3 contains 14 residues. The germline V gene encodes CDR1 SGHTA and CDR2 FQGNSA. Target depth was 1 in 200,000 to 1 in 1 million T cells, about 10x per clonotype. Data came from immunoSEQ multiplex PCR; TCRdb stores just in-frame clones and leaves some out. Here the sample spans fewer than 90,000 clones, 86% being singletons. This TCR came from a human donor with chronic lymphocytic leukemia. This rearrangement joins TRBV7-2 to TRBJ1-2; D not certain. The material sequenced was PBMCs, taken before ibrutinib treatment. The CDR3 coding sequence is TGTGCCAGCAGCTTAGCGAGAACAGCATATGGCTACACCTTC. Translated: CASSLARTAYGYTF.